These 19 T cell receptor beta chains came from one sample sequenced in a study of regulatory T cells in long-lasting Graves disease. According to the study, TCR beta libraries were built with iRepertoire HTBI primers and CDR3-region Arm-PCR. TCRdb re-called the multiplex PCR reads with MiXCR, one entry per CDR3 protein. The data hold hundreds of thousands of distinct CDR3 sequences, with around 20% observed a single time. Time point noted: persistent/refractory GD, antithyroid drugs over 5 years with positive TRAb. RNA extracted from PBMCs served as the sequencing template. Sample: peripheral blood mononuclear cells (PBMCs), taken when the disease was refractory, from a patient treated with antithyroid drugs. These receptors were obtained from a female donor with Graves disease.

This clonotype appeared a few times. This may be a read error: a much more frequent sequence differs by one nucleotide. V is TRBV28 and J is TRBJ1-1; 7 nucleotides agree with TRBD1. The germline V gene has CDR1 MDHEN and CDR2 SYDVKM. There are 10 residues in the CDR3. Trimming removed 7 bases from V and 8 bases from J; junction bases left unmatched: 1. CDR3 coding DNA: TGTGCCAGCAAGGGACAGGAAGCTTTCTTT. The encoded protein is CASKGQEAFF. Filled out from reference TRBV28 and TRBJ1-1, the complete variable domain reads DVKVTQSSRYLVKRTGEKVFLECVQDMDHENMFWYRQDPGLGLRLIYFSYDVKMKEKGDIPEGYSVSREKKERFSLILESASTNQTSMYLCASKGQEAFFGQGTRLTVV.

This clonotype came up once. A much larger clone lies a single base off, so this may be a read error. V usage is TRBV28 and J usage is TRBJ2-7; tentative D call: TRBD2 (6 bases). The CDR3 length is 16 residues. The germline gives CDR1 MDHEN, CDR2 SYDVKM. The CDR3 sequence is CANSSPTPQDYYEQYF. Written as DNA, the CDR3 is TGTGCCAACAGTTCCCCGACCCCGCAGGACTACTACGAGCAGTACTTC.

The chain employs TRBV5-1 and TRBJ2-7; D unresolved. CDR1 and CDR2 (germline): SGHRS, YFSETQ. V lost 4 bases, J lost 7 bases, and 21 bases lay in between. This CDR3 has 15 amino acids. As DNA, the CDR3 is TGCGCCAGCAGCCCGGCCACAGAGCGACCCTGGGAGCAGTACTTC. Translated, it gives CASSPATERPWEQYF.

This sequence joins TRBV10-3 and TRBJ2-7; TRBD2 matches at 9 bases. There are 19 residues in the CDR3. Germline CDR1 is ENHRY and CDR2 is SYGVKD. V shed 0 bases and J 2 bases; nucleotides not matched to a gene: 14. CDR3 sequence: CAISESFVSPAGGTYEQYF. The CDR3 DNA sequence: TGTGCCATCAGTGAGTCTTTTGTTTCCCCAGCGGGAGGTACCTACGAGCAGTACTTC.

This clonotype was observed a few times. In nucleotides, the CDR3 is TGTGCCAGCTCACCACCGGAGGGCCGGACTGAAGCTTTCTTT. This encodes CASSPPEGRTEAFF. The chain links TRBV18 to TRBJ1-1, with unresolved D. The V end was cut by 0 bases, the J end by 5 bases, with 10 bases between. Per the germline V gene, CDR1 is KGHSH and CDR2 is LQKENI. The CDR3 covers 14 residues. The entire variable domain, with the rest obtained from reference TRBV18 and TRBJ1-1, is as follows: NAGVMQNPRHLVRRRGQEARLRCSPMKGHSHVYWYRQLPEEGLKFMVYLQKENIIDESGMPKERFSAEFPKEGPSILRIQQVVRGDSAAYFCASSPPEGRTEAFFGQGTRLTVV.

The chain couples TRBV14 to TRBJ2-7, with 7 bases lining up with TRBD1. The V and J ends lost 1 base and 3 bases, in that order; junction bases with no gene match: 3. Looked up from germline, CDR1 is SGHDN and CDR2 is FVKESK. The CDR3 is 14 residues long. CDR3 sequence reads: CASSQGDRVYEQYF. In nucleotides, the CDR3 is TGTGCCAGCAGCCAAGGGGACAGAGTCTACGAGCAGTACTTC. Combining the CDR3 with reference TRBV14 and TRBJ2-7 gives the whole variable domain EAGVTQFPSHSVIEKGQTVTLRCDPISGHDNLYWYRRVMGKEIKFLLHFVKESKQDESGMPNNRFLAERTGGTYSTLKVQPAELEDSGVYFCASSQGDRVYEQYFGPGTRLTVT.

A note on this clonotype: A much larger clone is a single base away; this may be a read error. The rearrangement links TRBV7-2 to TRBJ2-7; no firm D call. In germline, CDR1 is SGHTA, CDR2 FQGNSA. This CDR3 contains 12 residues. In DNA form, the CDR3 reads TGTGCCAGCGGCTTGAGCCGCTACGAGCAGTACTTC. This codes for CASGLSRYEQYF.

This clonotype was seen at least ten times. CDR3 residues: CASRMTDSPLHF. The CDR3 DNA reads TGTGCCAGTAGGATGACGGACTCACCCCTCCACTTT. This rearrangement joins TRBV19 to TRBJ1-6; D call uncertain. The V gene's germline CDR1 is LNHDA and CDR2 SQIVND (reference sequence). V gave up 6 bases and J gave up 10 bases, with 10 bases separating them. This CDR3 has 12 residues.

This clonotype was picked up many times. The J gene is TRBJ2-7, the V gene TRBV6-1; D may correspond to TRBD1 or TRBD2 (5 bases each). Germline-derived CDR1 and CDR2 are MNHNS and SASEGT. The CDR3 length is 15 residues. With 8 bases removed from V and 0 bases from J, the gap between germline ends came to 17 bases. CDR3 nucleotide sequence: TGTGCCAGCCTAGACTTGGACGGGGCCTCCTACGAGCAGTACTTC. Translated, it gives CASLDLDGASYEQYF.

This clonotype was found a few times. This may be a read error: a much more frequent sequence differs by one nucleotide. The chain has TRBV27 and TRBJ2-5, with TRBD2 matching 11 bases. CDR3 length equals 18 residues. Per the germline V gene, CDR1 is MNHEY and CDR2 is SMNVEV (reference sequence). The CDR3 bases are TGTGCCAGCAGTTTTGTGGGTCGTCTAGCGGGAGGAGCGGAGACCCAGTGCTTC. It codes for CASSFVGRLAGGAETQCF.

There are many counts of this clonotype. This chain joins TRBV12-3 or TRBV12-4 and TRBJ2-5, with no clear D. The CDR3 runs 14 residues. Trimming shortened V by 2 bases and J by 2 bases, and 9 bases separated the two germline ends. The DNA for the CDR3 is TGTGCCAGCAGTTTATGGTTGGAGCAAGAGACCCAGTACTTC. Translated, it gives CASSLWLEQETQYF.

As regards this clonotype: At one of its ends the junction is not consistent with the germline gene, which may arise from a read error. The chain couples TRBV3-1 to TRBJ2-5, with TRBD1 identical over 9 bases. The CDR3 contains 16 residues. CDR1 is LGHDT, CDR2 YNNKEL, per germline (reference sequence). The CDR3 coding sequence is TGTGTCAGCAGCCAAGTTTCCGGACAGGGGCGAGAGACCCAGTACTTC. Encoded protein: CVSSQVSGQGRETQYF.

CDR3 sequence reads: CASSQDFSSGNTIYF. As DNA, the CDR3 is TGCGCCAGCAGCCAAGACTTCAGCTCTGGAAACACCATATATTTT. The chain couples TRBV4-1 to TRBJ1-3; D unclear. CDR1 is MGHRA, CDR2 YSYEKL, per germline. The CDR3 runs 15 residues. Trimming left V 0 bases short and J 0 bases short, with 6 bases between.

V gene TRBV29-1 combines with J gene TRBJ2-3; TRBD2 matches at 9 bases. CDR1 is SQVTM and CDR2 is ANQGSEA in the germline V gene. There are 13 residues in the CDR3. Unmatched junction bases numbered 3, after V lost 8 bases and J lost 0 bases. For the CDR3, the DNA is TGCAGCTCAACTAGCGGGAGCACAGATACGCAGTATTTT. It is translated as CSSTSGSTDTQYF.

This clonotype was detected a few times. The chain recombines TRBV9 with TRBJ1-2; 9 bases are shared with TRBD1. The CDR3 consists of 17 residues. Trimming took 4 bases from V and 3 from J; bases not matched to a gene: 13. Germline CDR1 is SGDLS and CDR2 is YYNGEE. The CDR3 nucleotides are TGTGCCAGCAGCTCAAACAATCGGGACAGGGAGTACTATGGCTACACCTTC. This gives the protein CASSSNNRDREYYGYTF.

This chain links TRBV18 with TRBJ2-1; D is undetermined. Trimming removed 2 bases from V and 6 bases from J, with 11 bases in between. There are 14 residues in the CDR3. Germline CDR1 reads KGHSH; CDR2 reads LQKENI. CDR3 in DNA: TGTGCCAGCTCACCAAATAGGGTCGTCAATGAGCAGTTCTTC. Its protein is CASSPNRVVNEQFF.

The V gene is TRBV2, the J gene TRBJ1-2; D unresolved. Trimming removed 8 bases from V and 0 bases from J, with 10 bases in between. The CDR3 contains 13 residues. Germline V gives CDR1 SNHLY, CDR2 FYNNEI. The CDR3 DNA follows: TGTGCCAGCGGTACACTGACTAACTATGGCTACACCTTC. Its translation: CASGTLTNYGYTF.

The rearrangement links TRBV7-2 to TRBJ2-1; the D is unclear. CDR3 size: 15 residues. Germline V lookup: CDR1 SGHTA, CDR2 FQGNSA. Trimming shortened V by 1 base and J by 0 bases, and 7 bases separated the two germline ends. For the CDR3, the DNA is TGTGCCAGCAGCTTAGGATACTCCTCCTACAATGAGCAGTTCTTC. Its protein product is CASSLGYSSYNEQFF.

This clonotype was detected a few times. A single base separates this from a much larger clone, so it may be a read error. CDR3 coding DNA: TGTGCCAGCAGTGCCGTCAGAGGGATCGGCACTGAAGCTTTCTTT. Translation gives CASSAVRGIGTEAFF. The chain combines TRBV2 with TRBJ1-1; D gene uncertain. The V and J ends lost 4 bases and 4 bases respectively, with 16 bases between them. The CDR3 runs to 15 residues. Germline V CDR1 and CDR2: SNHLY, FYNNEI.